This T cell receptor (beta chain) was identified during a study of T cell repertoires in cytomegalovirus infection. One entry per CDR3 protein, called by TCRdb with MiXCR from the reads. The sample holds about 310,000 distinct CDR3 sequences, around 25% seen once. Germline CDR1 is MNHEY and CDR2 is SMNVEV (reference sequence). The CDR3 is 15 residues long. J gave up 4 bases and V 2 bases, and 3 bases lay outside the gene matches. This clonotype occurred a few times. The antigen is undetermined. The sample here was cultured PBMCs, taken from culture after CMV antigen stimulation. This TCR was recovered from a human donor in good health (CMV status not recorded). Some clones in this sample may be carry-over from other donors' samples. The chain carries TRBV27 and TRBJ1-2; TRBD1 aligns across 11 bases. The CDR3 loop is CASSLGTGGLYGYTF. The CDR3 nucleotides read TGTGCCAGCAGTTTAGGGACAGGGGGACTCTATGGCTACACCTTC.